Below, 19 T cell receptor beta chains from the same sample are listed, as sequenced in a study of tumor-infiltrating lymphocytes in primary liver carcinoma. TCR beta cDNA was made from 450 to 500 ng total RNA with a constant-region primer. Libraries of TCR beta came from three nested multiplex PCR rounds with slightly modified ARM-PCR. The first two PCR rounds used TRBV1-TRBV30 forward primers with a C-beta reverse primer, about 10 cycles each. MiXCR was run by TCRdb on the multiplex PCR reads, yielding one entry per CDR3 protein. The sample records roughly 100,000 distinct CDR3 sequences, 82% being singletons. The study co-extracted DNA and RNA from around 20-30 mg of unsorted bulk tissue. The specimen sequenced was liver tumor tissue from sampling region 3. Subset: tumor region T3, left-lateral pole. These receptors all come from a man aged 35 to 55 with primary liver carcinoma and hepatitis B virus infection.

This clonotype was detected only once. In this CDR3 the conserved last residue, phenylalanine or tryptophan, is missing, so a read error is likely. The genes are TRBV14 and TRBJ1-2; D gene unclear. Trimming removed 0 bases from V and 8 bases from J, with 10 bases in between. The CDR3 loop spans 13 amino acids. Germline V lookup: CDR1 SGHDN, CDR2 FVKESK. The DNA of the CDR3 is TGTGCCAGCAGCCAAGATTTGGAGTCGGGCTACACCTTA. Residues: CASSQDLESGYTL.

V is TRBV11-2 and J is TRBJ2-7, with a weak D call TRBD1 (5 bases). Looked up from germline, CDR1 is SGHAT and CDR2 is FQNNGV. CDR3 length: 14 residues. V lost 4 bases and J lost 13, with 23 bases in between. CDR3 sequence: CASSSNRNSNEYYF. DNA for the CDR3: TGTGCCAGCAGCTCTAACAGGAACTCCAACGAGTATTACTTC. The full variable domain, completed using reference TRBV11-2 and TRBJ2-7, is EAGVAQSPRYKIIEKRQSVAFWCNPISGHATLYWYQQILGQGPKLLIQFQNNGVVDDSQLPKDRFSAERLKGVDSTLKIQPAKLEDSAVYLCASSSNRNSNEYYFGPGTRLTVT.

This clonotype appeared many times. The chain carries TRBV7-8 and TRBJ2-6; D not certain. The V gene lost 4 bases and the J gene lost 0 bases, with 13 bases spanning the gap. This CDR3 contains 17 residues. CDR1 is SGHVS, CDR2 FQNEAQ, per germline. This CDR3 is CASSSTVTRSGANVLTF. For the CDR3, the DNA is TGTGCCAGCAGCTCTACGGTAACGCGCTCTGGGGCCAACGTCCTGACTTTC. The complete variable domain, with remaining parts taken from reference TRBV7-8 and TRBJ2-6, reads GAGVSQSPRYKVAKRGQDVALRCDPISGHVSLFWYQQALGQGPEFLTYFQNEAQLDKSGLPSDRFFAERPEGSVSTLKIQRTQQEDSAVYLCASSSTVTRSGANVLTFGAGSRLTVL.

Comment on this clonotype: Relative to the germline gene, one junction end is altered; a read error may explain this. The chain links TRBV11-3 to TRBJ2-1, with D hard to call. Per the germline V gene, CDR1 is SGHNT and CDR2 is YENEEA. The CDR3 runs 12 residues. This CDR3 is CASSLDANKQFF. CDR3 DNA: TGTGCCAGCAGCTTAGATGCCAATAAGCAGTTTTTC.

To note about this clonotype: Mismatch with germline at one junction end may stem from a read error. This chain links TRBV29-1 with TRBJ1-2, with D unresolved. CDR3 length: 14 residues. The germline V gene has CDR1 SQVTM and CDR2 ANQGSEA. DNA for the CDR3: TGCAGCCTTGAAGCGGAAGAAGAGGTGGATGGCTACACCTTT. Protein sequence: CSLEAEEEVDGYTF.

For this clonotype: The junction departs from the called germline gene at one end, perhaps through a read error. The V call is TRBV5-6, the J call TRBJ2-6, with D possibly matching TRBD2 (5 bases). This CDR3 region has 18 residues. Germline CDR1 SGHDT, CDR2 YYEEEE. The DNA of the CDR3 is TGTGCCAGCGGCTTGGCCCGGACGGGGAAGGCTGGGGCCAACGTCCTGACTTTC. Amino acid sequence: CASGLARTGKAGANVLTF.

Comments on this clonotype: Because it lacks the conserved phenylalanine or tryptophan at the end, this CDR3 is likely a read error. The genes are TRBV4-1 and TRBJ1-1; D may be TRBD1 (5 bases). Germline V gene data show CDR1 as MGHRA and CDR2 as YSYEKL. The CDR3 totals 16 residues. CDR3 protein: CASSEDSGVQNTEAFS. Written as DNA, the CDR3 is TGCGCCAGCAGCGAAGATTCGGGGGTACAGAACACTGAAGCTTTCTCT.

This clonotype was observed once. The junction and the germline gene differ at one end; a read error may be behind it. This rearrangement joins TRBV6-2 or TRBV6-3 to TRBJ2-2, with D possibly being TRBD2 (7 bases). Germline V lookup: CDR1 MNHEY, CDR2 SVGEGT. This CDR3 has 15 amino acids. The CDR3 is CAAVTWGGAAGELFF. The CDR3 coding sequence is TGTGCAGCAGTTACCTGGGGGGGGGCTGCCGGGGAGCTTTTTTTT.

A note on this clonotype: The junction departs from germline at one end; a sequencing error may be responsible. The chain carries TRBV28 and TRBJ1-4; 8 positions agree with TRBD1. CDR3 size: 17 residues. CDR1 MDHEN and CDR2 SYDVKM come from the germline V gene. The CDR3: CTSSGRDRSATNERLFF. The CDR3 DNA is TGTACCAGCAGTGGCCGGGACAGGAGTGCAACTAATGAAAGACTGTTTTTT.

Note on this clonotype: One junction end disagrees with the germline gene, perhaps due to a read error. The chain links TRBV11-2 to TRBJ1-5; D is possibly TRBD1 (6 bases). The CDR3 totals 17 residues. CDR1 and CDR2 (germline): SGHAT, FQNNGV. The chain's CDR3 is CTSSFVGVTGNNQPQHF. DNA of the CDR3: TGTACCAGCAGCTTTGTAGGGGTAACAGGGAACAATCAGCCCCAGCATTTT.

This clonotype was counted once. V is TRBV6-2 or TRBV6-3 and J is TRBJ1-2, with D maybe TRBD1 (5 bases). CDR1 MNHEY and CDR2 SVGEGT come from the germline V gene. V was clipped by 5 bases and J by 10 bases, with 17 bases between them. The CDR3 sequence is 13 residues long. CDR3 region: CASSTGLIYNYTF. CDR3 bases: TGTGCCAGCAGTACGGGACTAATCTATAACTACACCTTC.

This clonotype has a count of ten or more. The CDR3 loop reads CASAGGFNEQFF. The CDR3 DNA reads TGTGCCAGCGCAGGGGGCTTCAATGAGCAGTTCTTC. The chain uses TRBV6-1 and TRBJ2-1; the match to TRBD1 covers 8 bases. The CDR3 loop spans 12 amino acids. J gave up 6 bases and V 8 bases, and 3 bases lay outside the gene matches. Germline-derived CDR1 and CDR2 are MNHNS and SASEGT.

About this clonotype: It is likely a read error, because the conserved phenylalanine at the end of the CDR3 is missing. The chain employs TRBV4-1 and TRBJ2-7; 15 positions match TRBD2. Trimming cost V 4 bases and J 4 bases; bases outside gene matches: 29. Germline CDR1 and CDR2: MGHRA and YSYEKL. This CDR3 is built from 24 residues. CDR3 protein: CASSRIEGQGRPTGTSGRKYEQYY. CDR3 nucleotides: TGCGCCAGCAGCCGAATAGAGGGGCAGGGTCGCCCGACCGGGACTAGCGGGAGGAAGTACGAGCAGTACTAC.

The CDR3 DNA follows: TGTGCCAGTAGTAGGGGCAATCAGCCCCAGCATTTT. This gives the protein CASSRGNQPQHF. The genes are TRBV19 and TRBJ1-5, with D uncertain. Looked up from germline, CDR1 is LNHDA and CDR2 is SQIVND (reference sequence). The CDR3 spans 12 residues. Trimming took 4 bases from V and 2 from J, leaving 3 bases between them.

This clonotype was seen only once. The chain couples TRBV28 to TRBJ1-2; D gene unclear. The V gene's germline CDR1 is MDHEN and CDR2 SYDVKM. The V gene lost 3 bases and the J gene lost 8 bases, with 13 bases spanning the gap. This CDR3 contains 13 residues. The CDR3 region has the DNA TGTGCCAGCAGTTTTCGGGCTATCTACGGCTACACCTTC. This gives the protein CASSFRAIYGYTF.

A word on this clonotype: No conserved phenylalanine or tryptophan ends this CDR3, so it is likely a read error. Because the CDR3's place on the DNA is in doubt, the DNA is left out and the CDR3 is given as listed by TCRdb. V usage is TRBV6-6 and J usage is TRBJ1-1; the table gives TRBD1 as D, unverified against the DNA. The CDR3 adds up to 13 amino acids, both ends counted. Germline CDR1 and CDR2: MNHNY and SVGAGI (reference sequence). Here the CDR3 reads CASSTGGTTEASC.

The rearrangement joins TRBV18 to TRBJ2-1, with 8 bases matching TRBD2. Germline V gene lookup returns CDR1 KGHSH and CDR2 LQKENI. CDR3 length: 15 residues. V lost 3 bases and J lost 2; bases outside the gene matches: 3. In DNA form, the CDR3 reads TGTGCCAGCTCACCCTCGGGGGGGGCCTACAATGAGCAGTTCTTC. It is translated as CASSPSGGAYNEQFF. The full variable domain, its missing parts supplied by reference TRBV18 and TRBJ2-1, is NAGVMQNPRHLVRRRGQEARLRCSPMKGHSHVYWYRQLPEEGLKFMVYLQKENIIDESGMPKERFSAEFPKEGPSILRIQQVVRGDSAAYFCASSPSGGAYNEQFFGPGTRLTVL.

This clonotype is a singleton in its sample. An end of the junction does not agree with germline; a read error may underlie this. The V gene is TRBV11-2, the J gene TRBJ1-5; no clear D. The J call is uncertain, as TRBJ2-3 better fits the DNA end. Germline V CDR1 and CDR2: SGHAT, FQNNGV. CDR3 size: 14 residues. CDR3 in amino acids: CGSNSQDPNQPQYF. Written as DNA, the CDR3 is TGTGGCAGCAACTCCCAGGACCCTAATCAGCCCCAGTATTTT.

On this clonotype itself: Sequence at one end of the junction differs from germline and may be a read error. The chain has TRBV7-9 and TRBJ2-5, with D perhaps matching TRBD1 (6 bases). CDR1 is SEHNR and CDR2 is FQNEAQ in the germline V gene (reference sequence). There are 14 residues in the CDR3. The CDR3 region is CTSSLSRGEETQYF. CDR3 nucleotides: TGTACCAGCAGCTTATCCAGGGGAGAAGAGACCCAGTATTTC.